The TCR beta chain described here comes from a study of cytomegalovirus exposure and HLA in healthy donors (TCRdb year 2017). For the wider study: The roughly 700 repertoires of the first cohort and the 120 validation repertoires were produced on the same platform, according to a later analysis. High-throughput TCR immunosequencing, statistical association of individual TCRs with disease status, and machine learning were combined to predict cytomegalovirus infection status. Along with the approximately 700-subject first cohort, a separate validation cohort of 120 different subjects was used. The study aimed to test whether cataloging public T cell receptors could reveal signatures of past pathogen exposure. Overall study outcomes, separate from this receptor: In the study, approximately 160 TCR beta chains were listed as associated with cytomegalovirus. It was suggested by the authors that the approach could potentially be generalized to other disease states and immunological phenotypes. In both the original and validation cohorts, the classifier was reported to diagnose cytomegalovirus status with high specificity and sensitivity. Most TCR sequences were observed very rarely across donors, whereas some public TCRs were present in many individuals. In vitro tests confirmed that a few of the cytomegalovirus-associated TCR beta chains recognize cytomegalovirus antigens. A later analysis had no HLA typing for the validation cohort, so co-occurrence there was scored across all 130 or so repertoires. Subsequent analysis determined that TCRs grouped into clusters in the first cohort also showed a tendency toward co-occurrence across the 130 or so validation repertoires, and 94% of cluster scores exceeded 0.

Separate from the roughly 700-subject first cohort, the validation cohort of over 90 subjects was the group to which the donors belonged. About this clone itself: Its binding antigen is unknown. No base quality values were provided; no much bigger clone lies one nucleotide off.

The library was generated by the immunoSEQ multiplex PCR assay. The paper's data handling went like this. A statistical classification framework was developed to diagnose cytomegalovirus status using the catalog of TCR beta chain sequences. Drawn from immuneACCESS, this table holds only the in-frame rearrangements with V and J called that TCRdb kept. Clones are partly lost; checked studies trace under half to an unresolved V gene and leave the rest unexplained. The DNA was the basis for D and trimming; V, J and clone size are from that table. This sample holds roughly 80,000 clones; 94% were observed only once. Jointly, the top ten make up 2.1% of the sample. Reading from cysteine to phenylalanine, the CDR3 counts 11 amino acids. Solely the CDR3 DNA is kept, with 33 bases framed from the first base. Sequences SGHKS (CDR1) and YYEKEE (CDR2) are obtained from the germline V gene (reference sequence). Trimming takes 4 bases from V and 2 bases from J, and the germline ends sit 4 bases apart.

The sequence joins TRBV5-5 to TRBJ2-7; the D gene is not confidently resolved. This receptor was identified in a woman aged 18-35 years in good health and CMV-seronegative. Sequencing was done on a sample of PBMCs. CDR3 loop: CASSVTYEQYF. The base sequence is TGTGCCAGCAGCGTAACCTACGAGCAGTACTTC.